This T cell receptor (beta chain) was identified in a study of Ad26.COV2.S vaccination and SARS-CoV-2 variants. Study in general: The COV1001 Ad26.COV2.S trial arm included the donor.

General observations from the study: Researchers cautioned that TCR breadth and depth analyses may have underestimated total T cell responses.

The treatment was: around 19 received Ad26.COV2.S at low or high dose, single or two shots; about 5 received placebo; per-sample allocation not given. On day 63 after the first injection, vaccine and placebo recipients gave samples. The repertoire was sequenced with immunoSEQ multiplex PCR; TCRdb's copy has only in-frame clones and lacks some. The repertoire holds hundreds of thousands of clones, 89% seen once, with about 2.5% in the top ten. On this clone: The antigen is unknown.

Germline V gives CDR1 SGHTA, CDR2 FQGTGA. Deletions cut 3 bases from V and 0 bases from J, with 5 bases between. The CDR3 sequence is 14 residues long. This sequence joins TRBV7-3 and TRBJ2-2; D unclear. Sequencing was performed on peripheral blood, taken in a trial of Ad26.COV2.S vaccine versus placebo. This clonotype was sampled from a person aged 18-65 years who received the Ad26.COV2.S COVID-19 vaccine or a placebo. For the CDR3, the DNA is TGTGCCAGCAGCTTCGGTACGAACACCGGGGAGCTGTTTTTT. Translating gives CASSFGTNTGELFF.